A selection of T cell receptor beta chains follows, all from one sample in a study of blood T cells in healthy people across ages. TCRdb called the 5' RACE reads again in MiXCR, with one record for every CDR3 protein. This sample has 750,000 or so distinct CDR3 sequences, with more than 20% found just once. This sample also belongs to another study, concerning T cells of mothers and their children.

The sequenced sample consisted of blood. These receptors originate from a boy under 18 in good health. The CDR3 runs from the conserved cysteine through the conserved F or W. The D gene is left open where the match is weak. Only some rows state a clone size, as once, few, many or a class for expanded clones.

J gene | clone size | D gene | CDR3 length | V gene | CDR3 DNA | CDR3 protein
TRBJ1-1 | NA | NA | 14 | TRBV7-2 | TGTGCCAGCAGCAACACGGTTTGGTTGTCTGAAGCTTTCTTT | CASSNTVWLSEAFF
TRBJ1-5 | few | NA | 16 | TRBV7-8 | TGTGCCAGCAGCTTAGGGGTGCATTTAGGAAATCAGCCCCAGCATTTT | CASSLGVHLGNQPQHF
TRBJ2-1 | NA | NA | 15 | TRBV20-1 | TGCAGTGCTATCAGGGGGGGATCAAGACACAATGAGCAGTTCTTC | CSAIRGGSRHNEQFF
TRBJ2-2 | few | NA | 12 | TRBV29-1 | TGCAGCGTTAGCAGGGCTGGCGGGGAGCTGTTTTTT | CSVSRAGGELFF
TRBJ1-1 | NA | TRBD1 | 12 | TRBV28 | TGTGCCACCACCGCAGGGGGCCTTGAAGCTTTCTTT | CATTAGGLEAFF
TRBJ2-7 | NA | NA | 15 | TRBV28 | TGTGCCAGCAGTTTCCGAGCGCGGGTTTCCTACGAGCAGTACTTC | CASSFRARVSYEQYF
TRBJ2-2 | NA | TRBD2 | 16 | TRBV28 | TGTGCCAGCACTTTCGGACTAGCGGCTGACACCGGGGAGCTGTTTTTT | CASTFGLAADTGELFF
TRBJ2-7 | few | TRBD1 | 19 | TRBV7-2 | TGTGCCAGCAGCTTAGATCAGGGGGCGGTCATGGGGATCTCCTACGAGCAGTACTTC | CASSLDQGAVMGISYEQYF
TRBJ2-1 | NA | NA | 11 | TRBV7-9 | TGTGCCAGCACCCAAGGGAATGAGCAGTTCTTC | CASTQGNEQFF
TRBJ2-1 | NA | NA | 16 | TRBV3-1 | TGTGCCAGCAGCCAAGTGGTAGCCAGCTCCTACAATGAGCAGTTCTTC | CASSQVVASSYNEQFF
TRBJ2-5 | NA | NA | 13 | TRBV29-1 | TGCAGCGTTGGGCCCCGACTCGGGGAGACCCAGTACTTC | CSVGPRLGETQYF
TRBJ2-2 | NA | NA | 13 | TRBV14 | TGTGCCAGCAGCCATATCGAGACCGGGGAGCTGTTTTTT | CASSHIETGELFF
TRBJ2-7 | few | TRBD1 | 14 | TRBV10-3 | TGTGCCATCAGGACCGGACAGGGAGGCTACGAGCAGTACTTC | CAIRTGQGGYEQYF
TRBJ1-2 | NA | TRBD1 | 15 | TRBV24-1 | TGTGCCACCAGTGACCCGGGACAGGGGGCGAGTGGCTACACCTTC | CATSDPGQGASGYTF
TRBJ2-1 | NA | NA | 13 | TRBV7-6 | TGTGCCAGCAGCCCGATAGTAGTCAATGAGCAGTTCTTC | CASSPIVVNEQFF
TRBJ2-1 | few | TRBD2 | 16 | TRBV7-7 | TGTGCTAGCAGCAGACACCTAGCGGGAGGAGGCAATGAGCAGTTCTTC | CASSRHLAGGGNEQFF
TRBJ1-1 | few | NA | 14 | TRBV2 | TGTGCCAGCAGTGGGCCCATCGCTAACACTGAAGCTTTCTTT | CASSGPIANTEAFF
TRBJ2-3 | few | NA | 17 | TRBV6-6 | TGTGCCAGCACCAGGGGCGGCTACGAAGGGTGGAAGGATACGCAGTATTTT | CASTRGGYEGWKDTQYF
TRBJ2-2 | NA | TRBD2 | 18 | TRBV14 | TGTGCCAGCAGCGCGAAGCTCACTAGCGCTTTGCTCCCCGGGGAGCTGTTTTTT | CASSAKLTSALLPGELFF
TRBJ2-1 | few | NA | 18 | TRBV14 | TGTGCCAGCAGCCAAGAAGGGTACGGCGGGTACTCCTACAATGAGCAGTTCTTC | CASSQEGYGGYSYNEQFF
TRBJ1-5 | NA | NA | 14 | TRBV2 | TGTGCCAGCAATACGAGGGGCGGCAATCAGCCCCAGCATTTT | CASNTRGGNQPQHF
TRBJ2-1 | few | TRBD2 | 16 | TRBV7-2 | TGTGCCAACGCGAAAGGGACTAGCGCGAGGGTGGCTGAGCAGTTCTTC | CANAKGTSARVAEQFF
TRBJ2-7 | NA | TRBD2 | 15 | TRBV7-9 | TGTGCCAGCAGCTTAGTACTAGCGGGAGGGTACGAGCAGTACTTC | CASSLVLAGGYEQYF
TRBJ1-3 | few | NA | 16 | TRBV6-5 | TGTGCCAGCAGTCTACAGGGCTCTTTTGCTGGAAACACCATATATTTT | CASSLQGSFAGNTIYF
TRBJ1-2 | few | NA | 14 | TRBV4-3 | TGCGCCAGCAGCCAAGACATCTGGAGCGACAGCTACACCTTC | CASSQDIWSDSYTF
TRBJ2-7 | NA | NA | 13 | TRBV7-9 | TGTGCCAGCAGCGCCCGGAAGGCCTACGAGCAGTACTTC | CASSARKAYEQYF
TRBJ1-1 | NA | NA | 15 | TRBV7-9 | TGTGCCAGCAGCACGATAGACAGACCGAACACTGAAGCTTTCTTT | CASSTIDRPNTEAFF
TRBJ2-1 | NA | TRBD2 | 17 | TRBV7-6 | TGTGCCAGCAGCCTAACTGCCGGGACTAGCGGTAACAATGAGCAGTTCTTC | CASSLTAGTSGNNEQFF
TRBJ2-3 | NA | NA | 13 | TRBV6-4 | TGTGCCAGCAGTGACGGGGGTGGAGATACGCAGTATTTT | CASSDGGGDTQYF
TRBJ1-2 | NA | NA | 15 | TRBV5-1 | TGCGCCAGCAGCTTGGGGACATCGGGCTTGGATGGCTACACCTTC | CASSLGTSGLDGYTF
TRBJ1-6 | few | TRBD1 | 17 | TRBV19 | TGTGCCAGTAGTCGGGACAGGGACCAGTCCTATAATTCACCCCTCCACTTT | CASSRDRDQSYNSPLHF
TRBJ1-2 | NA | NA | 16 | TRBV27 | TGTGCCAGCAGTTTATCGGGCCTTACAGAGTCCTATGGCTACACCTTC | CASSLSGLTESYGYTF
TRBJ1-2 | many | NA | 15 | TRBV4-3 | TGCGCCAGCAGCCAAGACGGGCAGGGGAGTTATGGCTACACCTTC | CASSQDGQGSYGYTF
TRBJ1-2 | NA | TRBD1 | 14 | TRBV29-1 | TGCAGCGTTGTGGGACAGGGCCCTTTCTATGGCTACACCTTC | CSVVGQGPFYGYTF
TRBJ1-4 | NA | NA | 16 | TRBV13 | TGTGCCAGCAGCTTAGGCCCCGGGACGGACAATGGAAAACTGTTTTTT | CASSLGPGTDNGKLFF
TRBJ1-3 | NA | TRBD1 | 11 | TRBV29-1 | TGCAGCGTCGGACAGACAGGGCCAGGTTATTTT | CSVGQTGPGYF
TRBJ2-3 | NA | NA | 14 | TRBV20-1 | TGCAGTGCTAGAGATCTGCTTGGGCCAGATACGCAGTATTTT | CSARDLLGPDTQYF
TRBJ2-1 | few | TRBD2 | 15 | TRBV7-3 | TGTGCCAGCAGCTTAATAGCGGGGGGGGTGAATGAGCAGTTCTTC | CASSLIAGGVNEQFF
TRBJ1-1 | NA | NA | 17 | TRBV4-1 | TGCGCCAGCAGCCAAGATGACACTGTCCGTCCCAACACTGAAGCTTTCTTT | CASSQDDTVRPNTEAFF
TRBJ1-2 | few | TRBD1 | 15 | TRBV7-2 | TGTGCCAGCAGCACCTTTCAGGGGGCGAGCTATGGCTACACCTTC | CASSTFQGASYGYTF
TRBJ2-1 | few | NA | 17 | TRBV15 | TGTGCCACCAGCAGAGATCTTGGAACGGACGCCTACAATGAGCAGTTCTTC | CATSRDLGTDAYNEQFF
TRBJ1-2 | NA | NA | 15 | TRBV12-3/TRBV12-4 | TGTGCCAGCAGTTTCTCCCGGGACCCCAACTATGGCTACACCTTC | CASSFSRDPNYGYTF
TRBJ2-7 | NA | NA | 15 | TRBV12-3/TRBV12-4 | TGTGCCAGCAGTTTTGGGGCAGATCAGGTCTACGAGCAGTACTTC | CASSFGADQVYEQYF
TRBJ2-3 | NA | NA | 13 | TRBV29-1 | TGCAGCGTTTTTTTGGTTTTCGCAGATACGCAGTATTTT | CSVFLVFADTQYF
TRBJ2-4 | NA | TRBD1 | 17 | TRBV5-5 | TGTGCCAGCAGCCGTAACAGGGGAATGGATTCCAAAAACATTCAGTACTTC | CASSRNRGMDSKNIQYF
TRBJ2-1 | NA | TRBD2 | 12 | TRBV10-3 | TGTGCCACTCTAGCGGGAGACAATGAGCAGTTCTTC | CATLAGDNEQFF
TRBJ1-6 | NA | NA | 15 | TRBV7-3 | TGTACCAGCAGCTTAGGGTGGGGGAAGAATTCACCCCTCCACTTT | CTSSLGWGKNSPLHF
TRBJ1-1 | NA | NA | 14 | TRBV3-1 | TGTGCCAGCAGCTCACAGGGCATTAACACTGAAGCTTTCTTT | CASSSQGINTEAFF
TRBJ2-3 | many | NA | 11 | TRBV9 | TGTGCCAGCAGCGCCACAGATACGCAGTATTTT | CASSATDTQYF